The present entry profiles one TCR beta chain with its context. Its specificity is unknown. The TCR library protocol was used to attach unique molecular identifiers. These identifiers were attached to individual cDNA molecules. TCRdb recomputed calls from the 5' RACE reads with MiXCR, one row per CDR3 protein. The table lists 100,000 to 120,000 distinct CDR3 sequences, approximately 12% of them singletons. This specimen belongs to a study of early T cells in non-severe SARS-CoV-2 infection. Whole-study context: From unsorted whole blood, bulk RNA was sequenced, and the chains remained unpaired. Overall study findings and caveats: VDJdb matching favored anti-spike CD8 responses, missing private and CD4 specificities.

Germline-derived CDR1 and CDR2 are SNHLY and FYNNEI. Trimming removed 3 bases at V and 0 bases at J, with 11 bases between. There are 15 residues in the CDR3. V and J are TRBV2 and TRBJ1-1; no clear D gene. The sequencing here drew on whole blood, taken at baseline. The sequence was obtained from an adult who was a healthcare worker with PCR-confirmed SARS-CoV-2 infection or an uninfected control (not recorded which). The CDR3 DNA sequence: TGTGCCAGCAGTGAGAGGTTTAACCTGAACACTGAAGCTTTCTTT. As protein: CASSERFNLNTEAFF.